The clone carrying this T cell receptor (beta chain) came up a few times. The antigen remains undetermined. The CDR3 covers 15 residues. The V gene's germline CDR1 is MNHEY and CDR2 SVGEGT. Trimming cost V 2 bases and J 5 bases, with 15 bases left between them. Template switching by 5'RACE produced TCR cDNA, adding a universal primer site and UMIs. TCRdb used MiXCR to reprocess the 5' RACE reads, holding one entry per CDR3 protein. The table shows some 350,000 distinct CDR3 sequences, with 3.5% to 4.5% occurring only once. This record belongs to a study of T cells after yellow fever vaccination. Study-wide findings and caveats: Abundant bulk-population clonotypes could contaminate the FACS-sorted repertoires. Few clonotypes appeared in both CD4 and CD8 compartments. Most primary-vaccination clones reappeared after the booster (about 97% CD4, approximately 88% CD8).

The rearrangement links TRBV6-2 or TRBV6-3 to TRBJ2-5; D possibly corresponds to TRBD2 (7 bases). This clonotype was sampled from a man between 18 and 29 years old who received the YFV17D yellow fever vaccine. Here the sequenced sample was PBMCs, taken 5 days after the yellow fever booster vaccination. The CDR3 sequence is CASSYGGGGSETQYF. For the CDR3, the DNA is TGTGCCAGCAGTTACGGCGGGGGCGGCTCCGAGACCCAGTACTTC.